What follows are 13 T cell receptor beta chains derived from one specimen sequenced in a study of PD-L1 blockade in urothelial cancer. The protocol was immunoSEQ multiplex PCR, while the TCRdb copy is restricted to in-frame clones and leaves out a portion. The table records some 31,000 clones, 79% of them present only once. As for time point: peripheral blood 6 weeks after treatment start. This specimen was PBMCs, taken around atezolizumab (anti-PD-L1) treatment. The receptors stem from a man aged 65-85 years with urothelial cancer.

V and J are TRBV6-5 and TRBJ2-3; 7 bases match TRBD1. V was pared by 6 bases and J by 1 base, with 4 bases of the junction left unmatched. The CDR3 covers 14 residues. CDR1 is MNHEY, CDR2 SVGAGI, per germline. The CDR3 is CASRPGQGTDTQYF. In nucleotides, the CDR3 is TGTGCCAGCAGACCCGGACAGGGCACAGATACGCAGTATTTT.

The chain uses TRBV19 and TRBJ2-5, with TRBD1 matching over 7 bases. Trimming removed 4 bases from V and 5 bases from J; junction bases left unmatched: 10. This CDR3 is 15 amino acids long. Germline V gives CDR1 LNHDA, CDR2 SQIVND (reference sequence). The CDR3: CASSTGTVRRETQYF. The CDR3 DNA sequence: TGTGCCAGTAGTACCGGGACAGTCCGGCGGGAGACCCAGTACTTC. The whole variable domain, filled in from reference TRBV19 and TRBJ2-5, reads DGGITQSPKYLFRKEGQNVTLSCEQNLNHDAMYWYRQDPGQGLRLIYYSQIVNDFQKGDIAEGYSVSREKKESFPLTVTSAQKNPTAFYLCASSTGTVRRETQYFGPGTRLLVL.

The rearrangement uses TRBV7-3 and TRBJ2-2, with 7 bases fitting TRBD2. CDR1 and CDR2 from the germline V gene are SGHTA and FQGTGA. This CDR3 has 17 residues. V gave up 5 bases and J gave up 5 bases; unmatched junction bases: 14. The CDR3 nucleotides read TGTGCCAGCAGCGCGCAATCCGGGGCCGGGAGGACCGGGGAGCTGTTTTTT. It is translated as CASSAQSGAGRTGELFF. Complete variable domain (other parts from reference TRBV7-3 and TRBJ2-2): GAGVSQTPSNKVTEKGKYVELRCDPISGHTALYWYRQSLGQGPEFLIYFQGTGAADDSGLPNDRFFAVRPEGSVSTLKIQRTERGDSAVYLCASSAQSGAGRTGELFFGEGSRLTVL.

This clone was counted a few times. DNA of the CDR3: TGTGCCAGCCAGACATCCCAAGAGACCCAGTACTTC. Translating it yields CASQTSQETQYF. The V and J genes are TRBV28 and TRBJ2-5; D remains ambiguous. Between the trimmed V and J ends, which lost 8 bases and 1 base, there was a span of 8 bases. This CDR3 is built from 12 residues. CDR1 and CDR2 (germline): MDHEN, SYDVKM.

CDR3 amino acids: CASSDGGTGLSGANVLTF. Here the CDR3 DNA reads TGTGCCAGCAGTGACGGAGGGACAGGGCTCTCTGGGGCCAACGTCCTGACTTTC. The chain joins TRBV6-4 to TRBJ2-6, with TRBD1 matching over 9 bases. The germline V gene has CDR1 MRHNA and CDR2 SNTAGT. This CDR3 contains 18 residues. V was pared by 2 bases and J by 0 bases, with 5 bases of the junction left unmatched.

The rearrangement uses TRBV19 and TRBJ1-2; possible D gene TRBD1, 6 bases. This CDR3 region has 14 residues. Germline V gene data show CDR1 as LNHDA and CDR2 as SQIVND (reference sequence). Deletions cut 7 bases from V and 5 bases from J, with 17 bases between. CDR3 sequence reads: CASNPQGLKYGYTF. The CDR3 bases are TGTGCCAGTAACCCACAGGGCCTTAAATATGGCTACACCTTC.

In its sample, this clone was seen a few times. This chain connects TRBV28 to TRBJ1-2, with unresolved D. CDR3 length: 13 residues. Trimming took off 11 bases at V and 2 bases at J, with 15 bases between the two ends. Germline CDR1 MDHEN, CDR2 SYDVKM. In DNA, the CDR3 is TGTGCCGCAAGGTGGCGGAGCAACTATGGCTACACCTTC. Translating gives CAARWRSNYGYTF.

V usage is TRBV4-2 and J usage is TRBJ1-1, with unresolved D. This CDR3 spans 14 amino acids. The germline V gene has CDR1 LGHNA and CDR2 YNFKEQ. V lost 2 bases to trimming and J lost 6 bases, with 13 bases between them. The CDR3: CASSQTAGYAEAFF. CDR3 DNA sequence: TGTGCCAGCAGCCAAACAGCGGGGTACGCTGAAGCTTTCTTT.

There are a few counts of this clone. V and J are TRBV6-5 and TRBJ1-1; the match to TRBD1 covers 7 bases. Germline V CDR1 and CDR2: MNHEY, SVGAGI. Unmatched junction bases numbered 7, after V lost 6 bases and J lost 3 bases. The CDR3 runs 14 residues. The CDR3 DNA reads as TGTGCCAGCAGCTCGACAGGGCTGGACACTGAAGCTTTCTTT. Protein sequence: CASSSTGLDTEAFF.

The chain links TRBV6-6 to TRBJ1-5; D may be TRBD1 (5 bases). CDR1 and CDR2 (germline): MNHNY, SVGAGI (reference sequence). The CDR3 is 13 residues long. Between the trimmed V and J ends, which lost 7 bases and 0 bases, there was a span of 7 bases. The CDR3 bases are TGTGCCAGCACGGGGGATAGCAATCAGCCCCAGCATTTT. It specifies CASTGDSNQPQHF.

V is TRBV12-5 and J is TRBJ2-4, with 9 bases matching TRBD1. This CDR3 comprises 14 residues. The germline V gene encodes CDR1 LGHNT and CDR2 FRNRAP. V was clipped by 5 bases and J by 6 bases; unmatched bases: 5. CDR3 in amino acids: CASGLGTGLNIQYF. DNA of the CDR3: TGTGCTAGTGGTCTCGGGACAGGGTTAAACATTCAGTACTTC.

V and J are TRBV19 and TRBJ1-6; 11 bases line up with TRBD1. Per germline, CDR1 LNHDA and CDR2 SQIVND (reference sequence). The CDR3 totals 15 residues. J gave up 10 bases and V 4 bases, and 6 bases lay outside the gene matches. This CDR3 is CASSKDRGLGSPLHF. The CDR3 DNA reads as TGTGCCAGTAGTAAGGACAGGGGGCTGGGATCACCCCTCCACTTT.

The chain couples TRBV5-1 to TRBJ2-3; maybe TRBD1 (6 bases). Germline V gene data show CDR1 as SGHRS and CDR2 as YFSETQ. CDR3 length: 15 amino acids. Trimming shortened V by 2 bases and J by 2 bases, and 12 bases separated the two germline ends. CDR3: CASSLGTKLTDTQYF. The CDR3, as DNA: TGCGCCAGCAGCTTAGGGACAAAACTCACAGATACGCAGTATTTT.